Detailed here is one TCR beta chain. Its specificity is not known. The germline V gene encodes CDR1 SGHAT and CDR2 FQNNGV. The CDR3 loop spans 13 amino acids. V lost 9 bases and J lost 6; bases outside the gene matches: 6. As the sequencing template, cDNA was produced by extracting RNA and reverse transcribing it. TCRdb's copy holds only in-frame clones and misses some; the assay was immunoSEQ multiplex PCR. The profile shows approximately 190,000 clones, roughly 64% of them singletons. This sample was included in a study of CD8+ T cells in alopecia areata. Whole-study context: For 6 to 18 months, tofacitinib was taken, and 6 months off drug followed.

Study-wide results and limits: In patients, TCRs were shared less clearly than in mice, and HLA may possibly be involved. Persistence during tofacitinib was seen for many expanded lesional clones in scalp and blood. Among the top 100, expanded CD8+ clones, as well as scalp clonality, were significantly decreased by tofacitinib.

The treatment is: oral pan-JAK inhibitor, 5-10 mg twice daily. The rearrangement joins TRBV11-2 to TRBJ2-7; 12 bases line up with TRBD1. This clonotype was sampled from a human donor with alopecia areata. Material: CD4+ T cells sorted from blood, obtained at week 24, from a patient treated with tofacitinib. The chain's CDR3 is CASCGTGGVEQYF. The CDR3 bases are TGTGCCAGTTGCGGGACAGGGGGCGTCGAGCAGTACTTC.